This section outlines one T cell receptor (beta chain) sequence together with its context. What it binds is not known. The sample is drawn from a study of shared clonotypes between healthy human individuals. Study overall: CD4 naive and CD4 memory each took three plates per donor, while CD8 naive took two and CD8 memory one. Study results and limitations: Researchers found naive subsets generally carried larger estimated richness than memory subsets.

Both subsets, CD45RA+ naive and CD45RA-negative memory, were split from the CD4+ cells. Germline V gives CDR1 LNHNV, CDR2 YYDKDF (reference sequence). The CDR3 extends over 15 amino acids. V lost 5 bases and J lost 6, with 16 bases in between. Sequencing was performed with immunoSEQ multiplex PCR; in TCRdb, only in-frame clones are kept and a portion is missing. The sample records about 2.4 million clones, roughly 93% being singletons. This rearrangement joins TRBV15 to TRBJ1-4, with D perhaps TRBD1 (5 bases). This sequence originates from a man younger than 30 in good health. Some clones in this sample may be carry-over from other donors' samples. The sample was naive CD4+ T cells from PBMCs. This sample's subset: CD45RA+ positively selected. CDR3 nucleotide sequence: TGTGCCACCAGCCGCCCCCGGGGCTTTGATGAAAAACTGTTTTTT. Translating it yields CATSRPRGFDEKLFF. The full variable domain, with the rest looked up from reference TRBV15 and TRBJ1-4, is DAMVIQNPRYQVTQFGKPVTLSCSQTLNHNVMYWYQQKSSQAPKLLFHYYDKDFNNEADTPDNFQSRRPNTSFCFLDIRSPGLGDTAMYLCATSRPRGFDEKLFFGSGTQLSVL.